The sequence of this T cell receptor beta chain was determined in a study of post-analysis software for immune sequencing data. On the study more broadly: Relapsing-remitting, secondary progressive and progressive-relapsing forms made up the multiple sclerosis disease courses.

The study, taken as a whole, reports: Those samples that were prepared in the same batch co-clustered strongly by F measure. The five TRBV segments detected at higher frequency in patients than in controls included TRBV5-6, TRBV5-1 and TRBV20-1. Normalized Chao1 diversity was significantly lower in multiple sclerosis patients than in controls.

cDNA libraries of TCR beta carried unique molecular identifiers. Each batch of about 0.9 to 10 million T cells produced 490,000 or so cDNA molecules. MiXCR, applied by TCRdb to the PCR reads, yields one record per CDR3 protein. This sample has hundreds of thousands of distinct CDR3 sequences; approximately 60% occur once, and the top ten carry about 11%. Comment on this clonotype: The antigen is not known.

The V and J ends lost 0 bases and 7 bases respectively, with 6 bases between them. CDR1 is ENHRY and CDR2 is SYGVKD in the germline V gene. The CDR3 totals 12 residues. The clonotype was recovered from a girl aged 2-9 years with multiple sclerosis. The sample comprised blood. The chain links TRBV10-3 to TRBJ1-2; D not certain. CDR3 DNA sequence: TGTGCCATCAGTGAGTCCTCGAGTGGCTACACCTTC. Protein: CAISESSSGYTF.